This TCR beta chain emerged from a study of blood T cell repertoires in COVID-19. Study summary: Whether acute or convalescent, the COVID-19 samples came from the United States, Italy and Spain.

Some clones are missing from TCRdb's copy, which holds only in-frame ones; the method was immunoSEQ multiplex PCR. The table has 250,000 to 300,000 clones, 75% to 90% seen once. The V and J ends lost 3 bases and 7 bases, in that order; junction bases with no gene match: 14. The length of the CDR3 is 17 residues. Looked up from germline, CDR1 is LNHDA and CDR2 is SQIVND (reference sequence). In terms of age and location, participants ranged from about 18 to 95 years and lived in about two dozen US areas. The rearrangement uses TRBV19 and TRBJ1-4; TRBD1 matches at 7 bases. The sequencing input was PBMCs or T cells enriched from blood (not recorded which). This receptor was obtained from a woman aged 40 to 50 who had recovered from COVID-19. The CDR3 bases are TGTGCCAGTAGTATGGGCGCCTATGCAGGGGGGCGTGAAAAACTGTTTTTT. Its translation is CASSMGAYAGGREKLFF.